Presented here are 10 T cell receptor beta chains from one specimen sequenced in a study of blood T cells in healthy people across ages. A second about 7 to 11 cycle PCR used barcoded and J-beta primers. One entry per CDR3 protein, called by TCRdb with MiXCR from the 5' RACE reads. This sample has nearly 1 million distinct CDR3 sequences, with roughly 47% found just once. The source material was blood. The receptors originated from a woman aged 55-70 years in good health.

For this clonotype: Compared with germline, one end of the junction differs, possibly owing to a read error. This sequence joins TRBV15 and TRBJ2-5; 8 bases line up with TRBD2. The germline gives CDR1 LNHNV, CDR2 YYDKDF (reference sequence). The CDR3 runs 18 residues. DNA for the CDR3: TGTGTCACCAGCAGAGCTCGCCCCCTGACTAGCGATCACAATGAGCAGTACTTC. Protein product: CVTSRARPLTSDHNEQYF.

This chain uses TRBV9 with TRBJ1-4; 10 bases fit TRBD1. V dropped 3 bases and J dropped 7; count of bases not matched to a gene: 9. The germline CDR1 and CDR2 sequences are SGDLS and YYNGEE. The CDR3 length is 16 residues. CDR3 loop: CASSARTGGSGEKLFF. For the CDR3, the DNA is TGTGCCAGCAGCGCCCGGACAGGGGGTAGTGGTGAAAAACTGTTTTTT.

This rearrangement joins TRBV20-1 to TRBJ1-6; D gene ambiguous. The CDR3 loop spans 13 amino acids. Trimming removed 6 bases at V and 5 bases at J, with 11 bases between. Germline CDR1 and CDR2: DFQATT and SNEGSKA (reference sequence). CDR3 nucleotide sequence: TGCAGTGCCGGAACAGTGAATAATTCACCCCTCCACTTT. Encoded protein: CSAGTVNNSPLHF.

The chain couples TRBV5-1 to TRBJ2-1, with 9 nucleotides matching TRBD2. This CDR3 has 14 amino acids. Germline lookup yields CDR1 SGHRS and CDR2 YFSETQ. V lost 7 bases, J lost 4 bases, and 6 bases stayed unmatched. The CDR3 sequence: CASRPSGTYNEQFF. CDR3 nucleotide sequence: TGCGCCAGCCGCCCTAGCGGGACGTACAATGAGCAGTTCTTC.

V usage is TRBV7-8 and J usage is TRBJ2-7, with 10 bases identical to TRBD1. Germline V gene lookup returns CDR1 SGHVS and CDR2 FQNEAQ. The CDR3 is made up of 15 amino acids. V dropped 7 bases and J dropped 2; count of bases not matched to a gene: 8. CDR3 protein: CASTLRTGGTYEQYF. CDR3 sequence (DNA): TGTGCCAGCACCCTGAGGACAGGGGGAACCTACGAGCAGTACTTC.

This clonotype was counted between two and nine times. The chain is built from TRBV21-1 and TRBJ2-1; the table names TRBD2, a call not compared with the DNA. TRBV21-1 is an annotated pseudogene. The CDR3 covers 16 residues. The chain's CDR3 is CASSTRRLAGYNEQFF. CDR3 coding DNA: TGTGCCAGCAGCACCAGGCGACTAGCGGGGTACAATGAGCAGTTCTTC.

This clonotype came up a few times. The chain carries TRBV11-2 and TRBJ2-7; the match to TRBD1 covers 8 bases. Germline loops: CDR1 SGHAT, CDR2 FQNNGV. The CDR3 consists of 15 residues. V gave up 5 bases and J gave up 0 bases; unmatched junction bases: 6. The CDR3 DNA reads TGTGCCAGCAGCCCTGGACAGGGAATCTCCTACGAGCAGTACTTC. It codes for CASSPGQGISYEQYF. The full variable domain, its missing parts supplied by reference TRBV11-2 and TRBJ2-7, is EAGVAQSPRYKIIEKRQSVAFWCNPISGHATLYWYQQILGQGPKLLIQFQNNGVVDDSQLPKDRFSAERLKGVDSTLKIQPAKLEDSAVYLCASSPGQGISYEQYFGPGTRLTVT.

The V gene is TRBV3-1, the J gene TRBJ2-7, with 8 bases matching TRBD2. Germline values: CDR1 LGHDT, CDR2 YNNKEL (reference sequence). The CDR3 length is 16 residues. V shed 4 bases and J 2 bases; nucleotides not matched to a gene: 10. The CDR3 loop reads CASSPGPGLGTYEQYF. CDR3 bases: TGTGCCAGCAGCCCTGGGCCGGGACTAGGTACCTACGAGCAGTACTTC.

This clonotype was counted a single time. J is TRBJ1-2 and V is TRBV6-2 or TRBV6-3, with TRBD1 as a possible D gene (5 bases). This CDR3 is built from 12 residues. Germline CDR1 MNHEY, CDR2 SVGEGT. V lost 11 bases and J lost 1, with 11 bases in between. The CDR3 DNA is TGTGCCGGCCACGACAGTAACTATGGCTACACCTTC. Protein: CAGHDSNYGYTF.

V usage is TRBV19 and J usage is TRBJ2-7; 10 bases align to TRBD2. The J segment lost 0 bases and the V segment lost 6 bases, leaving 5 bases of the junction unmatched. This CDR3 has 15 residues. CDR1 LNHDA and CDR2 SQIVND come from the germline V gene (reference sequence). CDR3 region: CASRVTSGSSYEQYF. CDR3 bases: TGTGCCAGTAGGGTGACTAGCGGGTCCTCCTACGAGCAGTACTTC.